The present T cell receptor beta chain was sequenced within a study of blood T cells in healthy people across ages. Study-level background: About one barcoded beta molecule was captured per two T cells (by template switching).

As to this clonotype: Its antigen remains unidentified.

Through a sample-barcoded 5' primer and a J-beta primer mix, a second PCR was run for roughly 6 to 12 cycles. TCRdb redid the calling of the 5' RACE reads with MiXCR, one entry per CDR3 protein. The sample contains around 1,000,000 distinct CDR3 sequences, about two fifths of which appear only once. Notes on the study in general: Changes seen in expanded clonotypes were possibly confounded by donor CMV status left unknown. Researchers judged that diversity estimates from one million T cells fell short of true values.

Caucasian individuals from Russia who were healthy and aged roughly 6 to 90 acted as donors. CDR1 is SGHRS and CDR2 is YFSETQ in the germline V gene. The CDR3 sequence is 17 residues long. V was clipped by 4 bases and J by 2 bases, with 19 bases between them. This receptor was obtained from a man between 18 and 35 years old in good health. The chain is built from TRBV5-1 and TRBJ2-1; possible D gene TRBD2, 6 bases. Sequencing was performed on blood. Here the CDR3 reads CASSVRSPGVTYNEQFF. The DNA of the CDR3 is TGCGCCAGCAGCGTTCGCTCTCCGGGAGTCACCTACAATGAGCAGTTCTTC. Variable domain in full (rest from reference TRBV5-1 and TRBJ2-1): KAGVTQTPRYLIKTRGQQVTLSCSPISGHRSVSWYQQTPGQGLQFLFEYFSETQRNKGNFPGRFSGRQFSNSRSEMNVSTLELGDSALYLCASSVRSPGVTYNEQFFGPGTRLTVL.